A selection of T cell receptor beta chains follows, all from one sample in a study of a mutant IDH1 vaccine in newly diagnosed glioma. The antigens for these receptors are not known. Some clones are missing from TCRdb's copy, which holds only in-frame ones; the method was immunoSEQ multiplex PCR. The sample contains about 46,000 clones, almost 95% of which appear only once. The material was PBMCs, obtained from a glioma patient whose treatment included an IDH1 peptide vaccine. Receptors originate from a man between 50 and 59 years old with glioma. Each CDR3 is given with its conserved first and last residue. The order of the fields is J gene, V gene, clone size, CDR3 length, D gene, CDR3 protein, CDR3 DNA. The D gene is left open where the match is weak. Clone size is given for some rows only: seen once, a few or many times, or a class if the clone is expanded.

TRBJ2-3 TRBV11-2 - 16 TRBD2 CASSLFYGRAGDTQYF TGTGCCAGCAGCTTATTCTACGGGAGGGCCGGGGATACGCAGTATTTT
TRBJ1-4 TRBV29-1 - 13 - CSVEDYINEKLFF TGCAGCGTTGAAGATTATATTAATGAAAAACTGTTTTTT
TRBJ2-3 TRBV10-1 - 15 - CASTGGLSGADTQYF TGCGCCAGCACCGGAGGGTTGTCGGGCGCAGATACGCAGTATTTT
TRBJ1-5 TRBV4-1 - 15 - CASSQEQYSNQPQHF TGCGCCAGCAGCCAAGAGCAGTATAGCAATCAGCCCCAGCATTTT
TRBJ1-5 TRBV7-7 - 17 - CARHRGAESYSNQPQHF TGTGCTCGCCACCGGGGGGCCGAAAGCTATAGCAATCAGCCCCAGCATTTT
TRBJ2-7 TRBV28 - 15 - CASSLAGGKYYEQYF TGTGCCAGCAGTTTAGCAGGAGGGAAGTACTACGAGCAGTACTTC
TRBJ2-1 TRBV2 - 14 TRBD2 CASSVSGRAYEQFF TGTGCCAGCAGTGTCAGCGGGAGGGCTTATGAGCAGTTCTTC
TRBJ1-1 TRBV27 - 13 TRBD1 CASSLGSGGEAFF TGTGCCAGCAGTTTAGGGTCAGGGGGAGAAGCTTTCTTT
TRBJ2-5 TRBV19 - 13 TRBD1 CASSIDRGQAQYF TGTGCCAGTAGTATTGACAGGGGGCAGGCCCAGTACTTC
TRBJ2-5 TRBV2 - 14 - CASSEKLIEETQYF TGTGCCAGCAGTGAAAAACTAATTGAAGAGACCCAGTACTTC
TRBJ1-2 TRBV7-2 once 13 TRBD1 CASSPGQNYGYTF TGTGCCAGCAGCCCGGGACAGAACTATGGCTACACCTTC
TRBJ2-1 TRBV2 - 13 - CASSRAAYNEQFF TGTGCCAGCAGTCGAGCAGCCTACAATGAGCAGTTCTTC
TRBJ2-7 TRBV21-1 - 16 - CASSIVPGGPPYEQYF TGTGCCAGCAGCATCGTCCCGGGAGGGCCCCCCTACGAGCAGTACTTC
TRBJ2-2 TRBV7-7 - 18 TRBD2 CASSLAAVKRDETGELFF TGTGCTAGCAGCTTAGCAGCGGTTAAGCGGGATGAGACCGGAGAGCTGTTTTTT
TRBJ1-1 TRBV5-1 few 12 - CASSLVEGEAFF TGCGCCAGCAGCTTGGTGGAGGGTGAAGCTTTCTTT
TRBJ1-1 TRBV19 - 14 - CASSIAGLNTEAFF TGTGCCAGTAGTATAGCGGGCCTTAACACTGAAGCTTTCTTT
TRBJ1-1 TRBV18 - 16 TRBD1 CASSPEDRGMNTEAFF TGTGCCAGCTCACCCGAGGACAGGGGTATGAACACTGAAGCTTTCTTT
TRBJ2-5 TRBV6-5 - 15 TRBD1 CASKSQGARAETQYF TGTGCCAGCAAGTCCCAGGGGGCGCGGGCTGAGACCCAGTACTTC
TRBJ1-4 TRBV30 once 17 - CAWKPGHGAWLDEKLFF TGTGCCTGGAAGCCGGGACACGGTGCATGGTTGGATGAAAAACTGTTTTTT
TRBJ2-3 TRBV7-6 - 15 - CASSLVGKMADTQYF TGTGCCAGCAGCTTAGTTGGGAAAATGGCAGATACGCAGTATTTT
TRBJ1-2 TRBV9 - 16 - CASSVESWSRGDGYTF TGTGCCAGCAGCGTAGAGTCGTGGAGTAGAGGGGATGGCTACACCTTC
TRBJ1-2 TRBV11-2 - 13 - CASSLVRDDGYTF TGTGCCAGCAGCTTAGTCCGGGATGATGGCTACACCTTC
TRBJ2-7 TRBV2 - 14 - CASSDQGLGYEQYF TGTGCCAGCAGTGACCAGGGGTTGGGCTACGAGCAGTACTTC
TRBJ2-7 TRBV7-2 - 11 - CASSPIGGQYF TGTGCCAGCAGCCCTATCGGGGGGCAGTACTTC
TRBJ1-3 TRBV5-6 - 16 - CASSTLTGYSGNTIYF TGTGCCAGCAGCACGCTGACGGGATACTCTGGAAACACCATATATTTT
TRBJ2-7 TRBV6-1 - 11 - CASNARAEQYF TGTGCCAGCAATGCCAGGGCCGAGCAGTACTTC
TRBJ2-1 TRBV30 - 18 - CAWSVRWHRLSSYNEQFF TGTGCCTGGAGTGTTCGCTGGCACCGATTAAGCTCCTACAATGAGCAGTTCTTC
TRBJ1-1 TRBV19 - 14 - CATHERRANTEAFF TGTGCCACCCACGAAAGGAGGGCTAACACTGAAGCTTTCTTT
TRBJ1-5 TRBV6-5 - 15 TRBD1 CASSLRQGNFQPQHF TGTGCCAGCAGCCTCCGACAGGGCAATTTTCAGCCCCAGCATTTT
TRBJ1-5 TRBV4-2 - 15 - CASSQVDGSNQPQHF TGTGCCAGCAGCCAAGTGGACGGAAGCAATCAGCCCCAGCATTTT
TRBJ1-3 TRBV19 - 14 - CASSIQGPINTIYF TGTGCCAGTAGTATTCAGGGGCCCATCAACACCATATATTTT
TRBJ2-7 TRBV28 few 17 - CASSQGGFGSARYEQYF TGTGCCAGCAGCCAGGGGGGATTTGGGAGTGCTCGGTACGAGCAGTACTTC
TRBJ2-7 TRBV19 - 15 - CASRVRTSYPYEQYF TGTGCCAGTAGGGTAAGGACTTCCTACCCGTACGAGCAGTACTTC
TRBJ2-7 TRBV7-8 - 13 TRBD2 CASRASGSNEQYF TGTGCCAGCAGGGCTAGCGGGAGCAACGAGCAGTACTTC